Listed below are T cell receptor beta chains from one sample, sequenced in a study of CD8 T cells in Susac syndrome. TCRdb reprocessed the immunoSEQ multiplex PCR reads via MiXCR and lists one record per CDR3 protein. This sample has around 270,000 distinct CDR3 sequences, with 89% found just once. What was sequenced was CD8+ T cells from PBMCs. These receptors all stem from a human donor with multiple sclerosis. Both conserved end residues are part of each CDR3. D genes are given only for firm matches.

>TRBV19|.
CASSISDQRSNQPQHF
>TRBV18|TRBD1
CASSPTDRPTDTQYF
>TRBV29-1|.
CSVEIVSNSPSYEQYF
>TRBV30|.
CAWSWSGPGELFF
>TRBV4-2|.
CASSQELMSGYEQYF
>TRBV2|TRBD2
CASSGLSGGAGSYEQYF
>TRBV6-5|.
CASSSPRRGHYEQYF
>TRBV24-1|.
CATSDLRTGELFF
>TRBV28|.
CASSLWLGSTYNEQFF
>TRBV25-1|.
CASSEYDDEQYF
>TRBV29-1|TRBD1
CSGTGDSYEQYF
>TRBV12-3/TRBV12-4|TRBD2
CASSPGTSHYQFF
>TRBV15|TRBD2
CATSRATRSGRGYNEQFF
>TRBV20-1|.
CSARDWSAGSYGYTF
>TRBV20-1|.
CSARNEAGGIYEQYF
>TRBV6-2/TRBV6-3|TRBD1
CASSYSKRGHYEQYF
>TRBV20-1|.
CSAPWGPSSTDTQYF
>TRBV19|TRBD1
CASSMLGTVSVQPQHF
>TRBV27|.
CASKSSGQETQYF
>TRBV15|.
CATRSTGTAYEQYF
>TRBV12-3/TRBV12-4|TRBD2
CASSLWATSVAKETQYF
>TRBV20-1|.
CSGGVGGAADTQYF
>TRBV7-2|.
CASSLASVPGSHFKTGDYGYTF
>TRBV7-9|TRBD2
CASSWAGVETQYF
>TRBV7-9|.
CASSNSRQAELGYTF
>TRBV2|TRBD1
CASSEGTGNTGELFF
>TRBV20-1|.
CSALDSLLTDTQYF
>TRBV11-2|.
CASSLAFRVNTEAFF
>TRBV7-8|TRBD1
CASSLGGQGETRYF
>TRBV7-2|TRBD2
CAASASGPYEQYF
>TRBV20-1|TRBD1
CSAHARDSSYNEQFF
>TRBV20-1|TRBD2
CSARDLLAGDTDTQYF
>TRBV4-3|.
CASSRKTGGTGELFF
>TRBV7-9|.
CASSSTNNEKLFF
>TRBV6-4|.
CASSPGTETNYGYTF
>TRBV12-3/TRBV12-4|.
CASLRDYNEQFF
>TRBV4-1|.
CASSQAGRGTYNEQFF
>TRBV28|.
CASSPATFSAGRYEQYF
>TRBV28|.
CASSLPLALSHSYNEQFF
>TRBV6-2/TRBV6-3|.
CASSATSNQETQYF
>TRBV23-1|.
CASIYRREAFF
>TRBV27|TRBD2
CASSIASGSSYEQYF
>TRBV28|TRBD2
CASSPPAGDWVWETQYF
>TRBV7-9|.
CASSLVGGRTRNEQFF
>TRBV24-1|.
CATSGSRGGSYNEQFF
>TRBV6-5|TRBD2
CASRREGLNEQFF
>TRBV11-3|.
CASSLGDGRADTQYF